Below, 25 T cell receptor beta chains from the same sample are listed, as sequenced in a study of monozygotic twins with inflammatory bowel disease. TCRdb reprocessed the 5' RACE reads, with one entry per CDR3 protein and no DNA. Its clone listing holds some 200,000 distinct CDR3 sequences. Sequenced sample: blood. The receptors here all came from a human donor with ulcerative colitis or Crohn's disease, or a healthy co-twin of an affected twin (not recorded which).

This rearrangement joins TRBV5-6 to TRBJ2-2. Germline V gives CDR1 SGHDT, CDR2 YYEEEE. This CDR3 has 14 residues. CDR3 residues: CASSLPPQTGELFF.

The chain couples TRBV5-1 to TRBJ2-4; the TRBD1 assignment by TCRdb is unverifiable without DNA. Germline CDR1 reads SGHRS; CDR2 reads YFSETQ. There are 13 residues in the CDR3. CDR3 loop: CASSLSPGNIQYF.

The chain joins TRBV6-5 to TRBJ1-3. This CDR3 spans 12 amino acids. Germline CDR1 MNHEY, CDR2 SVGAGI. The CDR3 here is CATTGPGNTIYF.

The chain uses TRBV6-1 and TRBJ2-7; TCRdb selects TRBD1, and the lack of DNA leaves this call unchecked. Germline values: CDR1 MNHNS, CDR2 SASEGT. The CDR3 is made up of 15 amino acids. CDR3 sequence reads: CASSRTAQPSYEQYF.

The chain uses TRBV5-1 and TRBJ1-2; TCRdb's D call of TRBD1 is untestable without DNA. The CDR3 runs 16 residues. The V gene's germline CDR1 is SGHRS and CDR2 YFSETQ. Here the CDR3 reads CASSSTPGQGADGYTF.

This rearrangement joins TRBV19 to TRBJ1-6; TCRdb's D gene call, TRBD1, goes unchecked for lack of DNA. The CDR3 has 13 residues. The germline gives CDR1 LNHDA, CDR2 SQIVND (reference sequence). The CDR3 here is CASSTHGGSPLHF.

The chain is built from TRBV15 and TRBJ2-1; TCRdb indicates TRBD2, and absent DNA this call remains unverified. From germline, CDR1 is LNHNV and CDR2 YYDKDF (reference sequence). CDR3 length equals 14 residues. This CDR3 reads CATTGLAGLNEQFF.

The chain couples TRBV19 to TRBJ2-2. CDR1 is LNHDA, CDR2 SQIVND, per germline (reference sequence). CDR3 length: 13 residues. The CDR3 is CASLKGFTGELFF. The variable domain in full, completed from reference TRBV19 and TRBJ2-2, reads DGGITQSPKYLFRKEGQNVTLSCEQNLNHDAMYWYRQDPGQGLRLIYYSQIVNDFQKGDIAEGYSVSREKKESFPLTVTSAQKNPTAFYLCASLKGFTGELFFGEGSRLTVL.

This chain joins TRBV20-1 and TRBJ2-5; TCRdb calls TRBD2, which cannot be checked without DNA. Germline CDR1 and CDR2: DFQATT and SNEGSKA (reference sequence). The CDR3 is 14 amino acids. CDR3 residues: CSVLSTRLRETQYF.

CDR3: CASRRFDNQPQHF. The rearrangement uses TRBV12-3 or TRBV12-4 and TRBJ1-5. CDR3 length: 13 residues.

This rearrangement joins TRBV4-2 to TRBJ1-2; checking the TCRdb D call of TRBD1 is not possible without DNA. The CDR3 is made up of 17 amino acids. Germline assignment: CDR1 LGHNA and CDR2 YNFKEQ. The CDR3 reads CASSLPAGTGSNYGYAF.

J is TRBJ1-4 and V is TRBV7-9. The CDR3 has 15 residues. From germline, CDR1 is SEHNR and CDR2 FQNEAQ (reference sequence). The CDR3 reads CASSLSDIFNEKLFF.

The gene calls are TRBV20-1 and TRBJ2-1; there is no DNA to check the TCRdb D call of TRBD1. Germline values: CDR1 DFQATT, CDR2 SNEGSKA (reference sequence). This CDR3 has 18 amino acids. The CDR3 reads CSAREGIDRLTSYNEQFF.

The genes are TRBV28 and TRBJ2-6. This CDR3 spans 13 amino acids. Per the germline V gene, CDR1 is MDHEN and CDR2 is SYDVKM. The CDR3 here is CASLNSGANVLTF.

CDR3 sequence: CASRERSPYNEQFF. The gene calls are TRBV27 and TRBJ2-1. Germline V gives CDR1 MNHEY, CDR2 SMNVEV (reference sequence). The length of the CDR3 is 14 residues.

CDR3 protein: CSAHPVDQPQHF. The rearrangement links TRBV20-1 to TRBJ1-5; TCRdb selects TRBD1, and the lack of DNA leaves this call unchecked. Germline loops: CDR1 DFQATT, CDR2 SNEGSKA (reference sequence). This CDR3 has 12 amino acids.

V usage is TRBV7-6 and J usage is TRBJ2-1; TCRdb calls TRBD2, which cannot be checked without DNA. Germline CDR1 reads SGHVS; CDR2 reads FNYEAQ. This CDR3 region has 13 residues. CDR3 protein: CASSFGLNNEQFF. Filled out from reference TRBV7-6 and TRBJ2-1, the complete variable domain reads GAGVSQSPRYKVTKRGQDVALRCDPISGHVSLYWYRQALGQGPEFLTYFNYEAQQDKSGLPNDRFSAERPEGSISTLTIQRTEQRDSAMYRCASSFGLNNEQFFGPGTRLTVL.

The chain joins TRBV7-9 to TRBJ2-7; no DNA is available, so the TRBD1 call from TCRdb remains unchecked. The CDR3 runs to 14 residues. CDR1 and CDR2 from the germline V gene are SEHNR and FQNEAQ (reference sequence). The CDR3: CASSPAGGLYEQYF.

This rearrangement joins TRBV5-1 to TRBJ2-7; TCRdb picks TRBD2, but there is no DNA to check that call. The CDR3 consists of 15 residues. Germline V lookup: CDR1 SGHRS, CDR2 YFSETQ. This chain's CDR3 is CASSPRTSGRYEQYF.

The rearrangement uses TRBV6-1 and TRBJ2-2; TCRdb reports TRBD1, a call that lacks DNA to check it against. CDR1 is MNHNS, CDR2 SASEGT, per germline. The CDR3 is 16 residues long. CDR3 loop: CASRLTGGAKSGELFF.

This CDR3 reads CASSPPTGDRARETQYF. The chain couples TRBV18 to TRBJ2-5; the D call from TCRdb, TRBD1, cannot be confirmed without DNA. The CDR3 loop spans 17 amino acids. Germline V gene data show CDR1 as KGHSH and CDR2 as LQKENI.

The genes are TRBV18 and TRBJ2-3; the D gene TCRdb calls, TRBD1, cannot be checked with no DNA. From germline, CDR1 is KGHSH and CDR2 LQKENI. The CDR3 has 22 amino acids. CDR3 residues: CASSRVPGQGESPEGVTDTQYF.

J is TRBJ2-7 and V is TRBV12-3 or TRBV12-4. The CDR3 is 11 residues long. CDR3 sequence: CASGRGYEQYF.

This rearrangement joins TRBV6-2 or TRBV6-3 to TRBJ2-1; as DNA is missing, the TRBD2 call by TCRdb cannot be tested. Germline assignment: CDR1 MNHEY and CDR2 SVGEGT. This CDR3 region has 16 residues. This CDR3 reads CASSFGSESSYNEHFF.

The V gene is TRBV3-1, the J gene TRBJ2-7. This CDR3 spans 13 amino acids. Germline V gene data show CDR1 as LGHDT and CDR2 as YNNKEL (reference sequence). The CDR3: CASSQGGKAMEYF.